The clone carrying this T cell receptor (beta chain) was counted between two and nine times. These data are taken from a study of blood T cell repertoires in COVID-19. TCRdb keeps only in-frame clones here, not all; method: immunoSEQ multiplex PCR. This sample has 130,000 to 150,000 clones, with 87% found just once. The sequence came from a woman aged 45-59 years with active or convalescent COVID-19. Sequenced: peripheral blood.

CDR3 in DNA: TGCAGCGTGATGCGGGACAGGGCTGCCGACTATGGCTACACCTTC. Amino acids: CSVMRDRAADYGYTF. V usage is TRBV29-1 and J usage is TRBJ1-2; TRBD1 matches 9 bases. Germline trimming cut 6 bases from V and 3 bases from J; bases unmatched to any gene: 11. CDR1 and CDR2 (germline): SQVTM, ANQGSEA. The CDR3 is made up of 15 amino acids.